A selection of T cell receptor beta chains follows, all from one sample in a study of T cell changes during pregnancy in multiple sclerosis. TCRdb's copy holds only in-frame clones and misses some; the assay was immunoSEQ multiplex PCR. The data contain about 100,000 clones, 80% to 95% of them singletons. The sequences come from peripheral blood, collected after pregnancy. The receptors stem from a female donor with multiple sclerosis, enrolled in a pregnancy study. Each CDR3 is given with its conserved first and last residue. The D gene is left open where the match is weak. Not all rows give a size; the values are once, few, many and, for expanded clones, a class.

V gene: TRBV5-1; clone size: .; D gene: .; J gene: TRBJ2-3; CDR3 protein: CASSLETSTDTQYF; CDR3 DNA: TGCGCCAGCAGCTTAGAGACTAGCACAGATACGCAGTATTTT
V gene: TRBV10-3; clone size: .; D gene: .; J gene: TRBJ2-5; CDR3 protein: CAISLGGSKETQYF; CDR3 DNA: TGTGCCATCAGCCTCGGTGGTTCAAAAGAGACCCAGTACTTC
V gene: TRBV5-5; clone size: .; D gene: TRBD1; J gene: TRBJ2-7; CDR3 protein: CASRRGQGGSYEQYF; CDR3 DNA: TGTGCCAGCAGACGGGGACAGGGGGGCTCCTACGAGCAGTACTTC
V gene: TRBV5-1; clone size: .; D gene: .; J gene: TRBJ2-1; CDR3 protein: CASSGALEGEQFF; CDR3 DNA: TGCGCCAGCAGCGGGGCCCTCGAAGGTGAGCAGTTCTTC
V gene: TRBV7-8; clone size: .; D gene: .; J gene: TRBJ2-5; CDR3 protein: CASSPRFTGQQETQYF; CDR3 DNA: TGTGCCAGCAGCCCAAGGTTCACAGGGCAGCAAGAGACCCAGTACTTC
V gene: TRBV11-2; clone size: once; D gene: .; J gene: TRBJ1-4; CDR3 protein: CASSLIGRTARGYLFF; CDR3 DNA: TGTGCCAGCAGCTTAATAGGCCGGACCGCCCGGGGGTATCTGTTTTTT
V gene: TRBV6-6; clone size: .; D gene: TRBD1; J gene: TRBJ2-7; CDR3 protein: CASSYSSGQGYEQYF; CDR3 DNA: TGTGCCAGCAGTTACTCTTCTGGACAGGGCTACGAGCAGTACTTC
V gene: TRBV7-8; clone size: .; D gene: TRBD1; J gene: TRBJ1-3; CDR3 protein: CASSFGTEGISGNTIYF; CDR3 DNA: TGTGCCAGCAGCTTCGGGACAGAGGGCATCTCTGGAAACACCATATATTTT
V gene: TRBV6-1; clone size: .; D gene: TRBD2; J gene: TRBJ2-1; CDR3 protein: CASSEVRTSGLF; CDR3 DNA: TGTGCCAGCAGTGAAGTTAGGACTAGCGGGCTCTTC
V gene: TRBV19; clone size: .; D gene: TRBD1; J gene: TRBJ2-5; CDR3 protein: CASSRTGGMKTQYF; CDR3 DNA: TGTGCCAGTAGTAGGACAGGGGGCATGAAGACCCAGTACTTC
V gene: TRBV5-1; clone size: .; D gene: .; J gene: TRBJ1-6; CDR3 protein: CASSVTGTKDSGLHF; CDR3 DNA: TGCGCCAGCAGCGTGACAGGAACAAAGGATTCAGGCCTCCACTTT
V gene: TRBV6-5; clone size: .; D gene: TRBD1; J gene: TRBJ2-3; CDR3 protein: CATSITGAGDTQYF; CDR3 DNA: TGTGCCACGTCGATCACAGGGGCGGGAGATACGCAGTATTTT
V gene: TRBV5-1; clone size: .; D gene: TRBD2; J gene: TRBJ2-1; CDR3 protein: CASSLGTSGIGEQFF; CDR3 DNA: TGCGCCAGCAGCTTGGGGACTAGCGGGATAGGTGAGCAGTTCTTC
V gene: TRBV10-1; clone size: .; D gene: .; J gene: TRBJ1-1; CDR3 protein: CASSEFITNTEAFF; CDR3 DNA: TGCGCCAGCAGTGAGTTTATCACTAACACTGAAGCTTTCTTT
V gene: TRBV7-8; clone size: .; D gene: .; J gene: TRBJ2-3; CDR3 protein: CASSLDITDTQYF; CDR3 DNA: TGTGCCAGCAGCTTAGACATCACAGATACGCAGTATTTT
V gene: TRBV20-1; clone size: .; D gene: .; J gene: TRBJ2-5; CDR3 protein: CSASHQETQYF; CDR3 DNA: TGCAGTGCTAGTCATCAAGAGACCCAGTACTTC
V gene: TRBV10-3; clone size: few; D gene: .; J gene: TRBJ1-5; CDR3 protein: CAISESGAQPQHF; CDR3 DNA: TGTGCCATCAGTGAGTCAGGGGCTCAGCCCCAGCATTTT
V gene: TRBV6-1; clone size: .; D gene: TRBD1; J gene: TRBJ1-1; CDR3 protein: CASTIDRAGTEAFF; CDR3 DNA: TGTGCCAGCACCATAGACAGGGCGGGCACTGAAGCTTTCTTT
V gene: TRBV2; clone size: few; D gene: .; J gene: TRBJ1-5; CDR3 protein: CASSVGSGLQHF; CDR3 DNA: TGTGCCAGCAGTGTGGGTTCGGGGTTGCAGCATTTT
V gene: TRBV7-2; clone size: .; D gene: TRBD2; J gene: TRBJ2-1; CDR3 protein: CASSVSGSTRYNEQFF; CDR3 DNA: TGTGCCAGCAGCGTAAGCGGGAGCACCCGTTACAATGAGCAGTTCTTC
V gene: TRBV4-3; clone size: .; D gene: .; J gene: TRBJ1-2; CDR3 protein: CASSPVGGSYGYTF; CDR3 DNA: TGCGCCAGCAGCCCAGTGGGAGGGAGCTATGGCTACACCTTC
V gene: TRBV18; clone size: .; D gene: .; J gene: TRBJ2-6; CDR3 protein: CASSRRDKSSGANVLTF; CDR3 DNA: TGTGCCAGCTCTCGCCGGGACAAAAGCTCTGGGGCCAACGTCCTGACTTTC
V gene: TRBV6-1; clone size: .; D gene: TRBD2; J gene: TRBJ2-1; CDR3 protein: CASSSAGAVYNEQFF; CDR3 DNA: TGTGCCAGCAGCTCAGCGGGAGCCGTATACAATGAGCAGTTCTTC
V gene: TRBV9; clone size: once; D gene: TRBD1; J gene: TRBJ1-2; CDR3 protein: CASSDNGQGRNYGYTF; CDR3 DNA: TGTGCCAGCAGCGACAACGGACAGGGTCGGAACTATGGCTACACCTTC